One and the same sample provided the 17 T cell receptor beta chains below, sequenced in a study of T cells in Graves' hyperthyroidism and ophthalmopathy. RNA transcripts yielded amplified TCR beta CDR3 regions. With the HTBI primer set, the TCR CDR3 went through a first round of RT-PCR. One entry per CDR3 protein, called by TCRdb with MiXCR from the multiplex PCR reads. The table shows roughly 300,000 distinct CDR3 sequences, with about 15% occurring only once. Input material: blood. The receptor source for this set is a woman aged 25-40 years with Graves' hyperthyroidism.

This chain connects TRBV6-2 or TRBV6-3 to TRBJ1-5; no clear D gene. Germline V gene data show CDR1 as MNHEY and CDR2 as SVGEGT. This CDR3 contains 15 residues. V lost 2 bases and J lost 0, with 8 bases in between. The CDR3 DNA is TGTGCCAGCAGTTACGAGTCGGTTAGCAATCAGCCCCAGCATTTT. It encodes CASSYESVSNQPQHF.

This clonotype was seen a few times. This chain links TRBV20-1 with TRBJ2-1; 11 bases are a match to TRBD2. V lost 0 bases to trimming and J lost 9 bases; unmatched junction nucleotides: 7. Germline V gene data show CDR1 as DFQATT and CDR2 as SNEGSKA (reference sequence). The CDR3 runs to 15 residues. The CDR3 sequence is CSARDLVSGRGEQFF. CDR3 coding DNA: TGCAGTGCTAGAGATCTGGTTAGCGGGAGGGGTGAGCAGTTCTTC.

This clonotype was detected a few times. J is TRBJ2-1 and V is TRBV7-9; 8 bases are a match to TRBD2. Germline-derived CDR1 and CDR2 are SEHNR and FQNEAQ (reference sequence). There are 16 residues in the CDR3. The V segment lost 7 bases and the J segment 6 bases; nucleotides outside the gene matches: 14. CDR3 DNA sequence: TGTGCCAGCACCACCGCACCGGGACTAGGGGGCAATGAGCAGTTCTTC. It yields the protein CASTTAPGLGGNEQFF.

This clonotype showed up many times. This rearrangement joins TRBV7-2 to TRBJ1-2, with 7 bases that match TRBD1. The length of the CDR3 is 15 residues. CDR1 is SGHTA, CDR2 FQGNSA, per germline. V lost 6 bases to trimming and J lost 1 base; unmatched junction nucleotides: 8. Here the CDR3 reads CASSTVGTDNYGYTF. The CDR3, as DNA: TGTGCCAGCAGTACTGTCGGGACAGATAACTATGGCTACACCTTC.

This clonotype was observed many times. The chain joins TRBV28 to TRBJ1-5; TRBD1 agrees at 7 bases. This CDR3 is 16 amino acids long. V dropped 6 bases and J dropped 8; count of bases not matched to a gene: 16. Germline CDR1 reads MDHEN; CDR2 reads SYDVKM. The CDR3 DNA reads TGTGCCAGCAGGTCTACAGGGGCCCTGCCCATGGAGCCCCAGCATTTT. It encodes CASRSTGALPMEPQHF.

The V gene is TRBV29-1, the J gene TRBJ2-7; D gene ambiguous. Trimming took 3 bases from V and 2 from J, leaving 5 bases between them. The CDR3 has 11 amino acids. CDR1 is SQVTM, CDR2 ANQGSEA, per germline. CDR3 nucleotides: TGCAGCGTTGATTATGCCTACGAGCAGTACTTC. Protein: CSVDYAYEQYF.

This clonotype was recorded a few times. The chain recombines TRBV2 with TRBJ1-6; no clear D. The CDR3 totals 15 residues. Germline CDR1 and CDR2: SNHLY and FYNNEI. Trimming pared 8 bases from V and 0 bases from J, leaving 11 bases between. The CDR3 spells CASRQLSSYNSPLHF. The CDR3 DNA reads as TGTGCCAGCCGTCAGTTGAGCTCCTATAATTCACCCCTCCACTTT.

The sample holds many counts of this clonotype. The CDR3 region has the DNA TGCGCCAGCAGTGAGTCGCTAGCGGGAGAGGAGCAGTTCTTC. This encodes CASSESLAGEEQFF. J is TRBJ2-1 and V is TRBV10-1; 10 bases line up with TRBD2. Looked up from germline, CDR1 is WNHNN and CDR2 is SYGVQD (reference sequence). The CDR3 length is 14 residues. V lost 0 bases to trimming and J lost 10 bases; unmatched junction nucleotides: 3.

At least ten counts were recorded for this clonotype. The chain recombines TRBV11-2 with TRBJ2-7, with D possibly TRBD1 on 6 matching bases. The CDR3 totals 14 residues. Trimming removed 4 bases at V and 2 bases at J, with 12 bases between. CDR1 is SGHAT, CDR2 FQNNGV, per germline. In nucleotides, the CDR3 is TGTGCCAGCAGCTCCCACAGGGTAGCCTACGAGCAGTACTTC. This encodes CASSSHRVAYEQYF. Combining the CDR3 with reference TRBV11-2 and TRBJ2-7 gives the whole variable domain EAGVAQSPRYKIIEKRQSVAFWCNPISGHATLYWYQQILGQGPKLLIQFQNNGVVDDSQLPKDRFSAERLKGVDSTLKIQPAKLEDSAVYLCASSSHRVAYEQYFGPGTRLTVT.

CDR3 loop: CASSQGRSAYEQYF. CDR3 in DNA: TGCGCCAGCAGTCAGGGCAGAAGCGCCTACGAGCAGTACTTC. This chain uses TRBV5-1 with TRBJ2-7; D perhaps matches TRBD1 (5 bases). From germline, CDR1 is SGHRS and CDR2 YFSETQ. The CDR3 extends over 14 amino acids. V was shortened by 5 bases and J by 2 bases, with 14 bases between the two germline ends. Full variable domain (missing parts from reference TRBV5-1 and TRBJ2-7): KAGVTQTPRYLIKTRGQQVTLSCSPISGHRSVSWYQQTPGQGLQFLFEYFSETQRNKGNFPGRFSGRQFSNSRSEMNVSTLELGDSALYLCASSQGRSAYEQYFGPGTRLTVT.

This clonotype has a handful of counts. This chain connects TRBV5-1 to TRBJ2-3; D possibly matches TRBD1 or TRBD2 (5 bases each). The CDR3 sequence is 14 residues long. Germline CDR1 is SGHRS and CDR2 is YFSETQ. Trimming removed 2 bases at V and 6 bases at J, with 13 bases between. The CDR3, as DNA: TGCGCCAGCAGCTTTCGGGACGGCGGGGATACGCAGTATTTT. This translates into CASSFRDGGDTQYF.

This clonotype was counted many times. DNA for the CDR3: TGTGCCAGTCAGGATGACGGGGAGCTGTTTTTT. Encoded protein: CASQDDGELFF. This chain uses TRBV2 with TRBJ2-2; D remains ambiguous. V gave up 9 bases and J gave up 7 bases, with 9 bases separating them. CDR3 length: 11 amino acids. Germline V gene data show CDR1 as SNHLY and CDR2 as FYNNEI.

This clonotype was detected ten times or more. The genes are TRBV27 and TRBJ2-1, with 11 bases matching TRBD2. Trimming removed 4 bases from V and 5 bases from J; junction bases left unmatched: 4. CDR3 length equals 15 residues. In germline, CDR1 is MNHEY, CDR2 SMNVEV (reference sequence). CDR3 sequence: CASSSTSGIDNEQFF. The DNA for the CDR3 is TGTGCCAGCAGTTCGACTAGCGGGATTGACAATGAGCAGTTCTTC.

The V call is TRBV27, the J call TRBJ2-3, with TRBD2 matching over 12 bases. The germline CDR1 and CDR2 sequences are MNHEY and SMNVEV (reference sequence). Germline trimming cut 4 bases from V and 5 bases from J; bases unmatched to any gene: 13. This CDR3 contains 18 residues. The CDR3 reads CASSWSSGRAQVGDTQYF. CDR3 nucleotide sequence: TGTGCCAGCAGTTGGTCTAGCGGGAGGGCCCAAGTCGGAGATACGCAGTATTTT.

CDR3 DNA sequence: TGTGCCAGCAGTGAAGCGCCGTACCTAGCGGGAGGGCCCGTCTATGAGCAGTTCTTC. Its translation: CASSEAPYLAGGPVYEQFF. The rearrangement links TRBV6-1 to TRBJ2-1, with 12 nucleotides matching TRBD2. The germline CDR1 and CDR2 sequences are MNHNS and SASEGT. J gave up 8 bases and V 0 bases, and 14 bases lay outside the gene matches. This CDR3 spans 19 amino acids.

This clonotype has only a few counts. The chain links TRBV3-1 to TRBJ2-1; D call uncertain. V was trimmed by 1 base and J by 8 bases, leaving 15 bases between them. The CDR3 contains 15 residues. Germline values: CDR1 LGHDT, CDR2 YNNKEL (reference sequence). CDR3 DNA sequence: TGTGCCAGCAGCCAAGGAAGGGCCCTGGTATATGAGCAGTTCTTC. The encoded protein is CASSQGRALVYEQFF.

The chain links TRBV6-4 to TRBJ2-1; weak D call: TRBD1 (6 bases). The CDR3 runs to 15 residues. Germline values: CDR1 MRHNA, CDR2 SNTAGT. With 3 bases removed from V and 10 bases from J, the gap between germline ends came to 19 bases. The CDR3 DNA is TGTGCCAGCAGTGAGCTTAGTTGGGGGCTACCGGAGCAGTTCTTC. It codes for CASSELSWGLPEQFF.